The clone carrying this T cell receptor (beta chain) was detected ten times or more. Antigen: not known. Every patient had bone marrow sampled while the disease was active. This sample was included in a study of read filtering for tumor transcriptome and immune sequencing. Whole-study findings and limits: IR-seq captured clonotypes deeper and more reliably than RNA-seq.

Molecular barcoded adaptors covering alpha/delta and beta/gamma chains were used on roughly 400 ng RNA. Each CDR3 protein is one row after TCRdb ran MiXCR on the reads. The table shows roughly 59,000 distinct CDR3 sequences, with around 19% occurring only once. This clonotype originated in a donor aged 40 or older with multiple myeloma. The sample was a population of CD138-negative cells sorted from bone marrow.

This CDR3 reads CATAGAGATTSTDTQYF. The CDR3 DNA is TGTGCCACGGCCGGGGCAGGGGCAACGACTAGCACAGATACGCAGTATTTT. The J gene is TRBJ2-3, the V gene TRBV12-3 or TRBV12-4, with D tentatively TRBD1 (6 bases). V lost 10 bases and J lost 0, with 23 bases in between. This CDR3 is 17 amino acids long.